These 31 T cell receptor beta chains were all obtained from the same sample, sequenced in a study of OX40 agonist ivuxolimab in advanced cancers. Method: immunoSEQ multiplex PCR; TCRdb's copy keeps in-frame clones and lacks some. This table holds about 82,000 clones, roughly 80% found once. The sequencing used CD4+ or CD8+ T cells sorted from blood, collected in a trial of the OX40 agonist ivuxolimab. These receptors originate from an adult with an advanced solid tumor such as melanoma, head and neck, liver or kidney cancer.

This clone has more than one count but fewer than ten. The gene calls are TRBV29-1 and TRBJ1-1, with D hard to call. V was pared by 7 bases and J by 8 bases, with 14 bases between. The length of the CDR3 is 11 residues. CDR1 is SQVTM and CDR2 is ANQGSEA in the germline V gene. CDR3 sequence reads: CSAGREGEAFF. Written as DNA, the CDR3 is TGCAGCGCAGGACGGGAGGGAGAAGCTTTCTTT.

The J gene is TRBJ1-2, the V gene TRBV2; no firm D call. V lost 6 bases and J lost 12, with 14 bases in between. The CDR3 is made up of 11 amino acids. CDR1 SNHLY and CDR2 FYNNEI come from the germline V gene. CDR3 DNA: TGTGCCAGCAGCATGGTGAAGGGCCACACCTTC. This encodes CASSMVKGHTF.

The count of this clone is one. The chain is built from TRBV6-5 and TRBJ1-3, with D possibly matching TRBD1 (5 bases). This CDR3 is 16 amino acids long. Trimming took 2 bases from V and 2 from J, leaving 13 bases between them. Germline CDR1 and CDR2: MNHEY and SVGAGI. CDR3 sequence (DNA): TGTGCCAGCAGTTACGGGACGAAGGGTGCTGGAAACACCATATATTTT. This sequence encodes CASSYGTKGAGNTIYF.

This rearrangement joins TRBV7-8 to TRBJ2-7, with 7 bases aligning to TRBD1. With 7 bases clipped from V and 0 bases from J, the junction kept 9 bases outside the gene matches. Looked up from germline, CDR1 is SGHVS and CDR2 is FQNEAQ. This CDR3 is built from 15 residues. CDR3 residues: CASNNPGQSSYEQYF. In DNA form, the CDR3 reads TGTGCCAGCAACAATCCGGGACAGAGCTCCTACGAGCAGTACTTC.

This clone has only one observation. CDR3 DNA sequence: TGCGCCAGCAGCCAAGAGCCGGAGAGAAGCATTCAGTACTTC. Protein: CASSQEPERSIQYF. This chain joins TRBV4-3 and TRBJ2-4; D is unresolved. Trimming took off 0 bases at V and 9 bases at J, with 12 bases between the two ends. Germline assignment: CDR1 LGHNA and CDR2 YSLEER. CDR3 length: 14 residues.

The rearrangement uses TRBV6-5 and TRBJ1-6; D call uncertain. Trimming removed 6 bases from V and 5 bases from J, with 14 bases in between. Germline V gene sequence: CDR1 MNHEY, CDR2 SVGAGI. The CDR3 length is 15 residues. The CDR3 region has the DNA TGTGCCAGCAGGCCCACGGGTTTGAATAATTCACCCCTCCACTTT. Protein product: CASRPTGLNNSPLHF.

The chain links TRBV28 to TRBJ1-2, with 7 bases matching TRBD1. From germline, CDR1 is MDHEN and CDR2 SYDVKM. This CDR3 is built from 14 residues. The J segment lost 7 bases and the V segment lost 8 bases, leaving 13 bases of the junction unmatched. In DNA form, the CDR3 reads TGTGCCAGCGGCACACCTCCGGGACAGCTTGGCTACACCTTC. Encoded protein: CASGTPPGQLGYTF.

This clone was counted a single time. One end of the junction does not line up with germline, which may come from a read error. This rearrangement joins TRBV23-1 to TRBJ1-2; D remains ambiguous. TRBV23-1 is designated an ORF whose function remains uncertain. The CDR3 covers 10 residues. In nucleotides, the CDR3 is TGCGCCAGCCCCCGACTCCCTAAGGCCTTC. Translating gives CASPRLPKAF.

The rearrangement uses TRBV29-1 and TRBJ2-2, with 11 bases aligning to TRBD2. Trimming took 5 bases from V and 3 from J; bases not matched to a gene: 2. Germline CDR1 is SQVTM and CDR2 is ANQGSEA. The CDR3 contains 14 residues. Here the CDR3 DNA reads TGCAGCGTTCTAGCGGGGGGCTACACCGGGGAGCTGTTTTTT. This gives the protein CSVLAGGYTGELFF.

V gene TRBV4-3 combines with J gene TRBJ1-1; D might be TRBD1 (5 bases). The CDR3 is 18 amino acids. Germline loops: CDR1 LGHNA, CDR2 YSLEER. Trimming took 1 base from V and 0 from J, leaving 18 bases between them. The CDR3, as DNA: TGCGCCAGCAGCCAAGTAAGAGGAATAGGGGCTATGAACACTGAAGCTTTCTTT. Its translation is CASSQVRGIGAMNTEAFF.

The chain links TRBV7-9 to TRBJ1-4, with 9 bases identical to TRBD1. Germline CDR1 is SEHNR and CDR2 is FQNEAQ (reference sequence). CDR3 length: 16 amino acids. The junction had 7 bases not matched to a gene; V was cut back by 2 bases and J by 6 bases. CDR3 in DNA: TGTGCCAGCAGCTTAAGTTTCGGGACAGGGCATGAAAAACTGTTTTTT. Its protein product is CASSLSFGTGHEKLFF.

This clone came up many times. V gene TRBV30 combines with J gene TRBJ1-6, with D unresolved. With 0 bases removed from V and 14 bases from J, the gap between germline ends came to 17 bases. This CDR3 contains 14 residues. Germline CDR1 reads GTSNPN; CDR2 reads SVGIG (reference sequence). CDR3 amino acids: CAWSVHQYPSALHF. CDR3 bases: TGTGCCTGGAGTGTACATCAATACCCCTCGGCCCTCCACTTT.

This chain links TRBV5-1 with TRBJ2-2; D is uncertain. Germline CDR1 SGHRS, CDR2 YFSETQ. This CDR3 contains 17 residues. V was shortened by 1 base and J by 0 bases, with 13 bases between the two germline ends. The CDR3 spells CASSLRLFIANTGELFF. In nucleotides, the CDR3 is TGCGCCAGCAGCTTGAGGCTGTTTATCGCGAACACCGGGGAGCTGTTTTTT.

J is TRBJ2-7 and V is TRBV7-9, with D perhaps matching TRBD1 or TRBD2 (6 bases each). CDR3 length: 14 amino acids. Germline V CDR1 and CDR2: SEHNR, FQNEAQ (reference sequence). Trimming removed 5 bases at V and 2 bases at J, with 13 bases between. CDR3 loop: CASSVRGPTYEQYF. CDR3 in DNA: TGTGCCAGCAGCGTACGGGGGCCAACCTACGAGCAGTACTTC.

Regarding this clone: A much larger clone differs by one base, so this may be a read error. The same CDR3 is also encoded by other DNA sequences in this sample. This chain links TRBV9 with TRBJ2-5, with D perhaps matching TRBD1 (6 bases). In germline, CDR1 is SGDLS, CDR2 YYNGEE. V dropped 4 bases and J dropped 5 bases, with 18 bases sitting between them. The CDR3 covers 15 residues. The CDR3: CASSNRRGSGETQYF. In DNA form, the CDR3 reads TGTGCCAGCAGCAACCGCAGGGGTTCAGGGGAGACCCAGTACTTC.

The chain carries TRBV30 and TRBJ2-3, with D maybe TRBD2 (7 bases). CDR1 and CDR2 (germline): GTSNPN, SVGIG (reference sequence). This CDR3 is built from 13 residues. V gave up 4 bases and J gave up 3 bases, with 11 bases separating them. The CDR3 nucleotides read TGTGCCTGGAAAGGGGGAGGGACAGATACGCAGTATTTT. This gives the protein CAWKGGGTDTQYF.

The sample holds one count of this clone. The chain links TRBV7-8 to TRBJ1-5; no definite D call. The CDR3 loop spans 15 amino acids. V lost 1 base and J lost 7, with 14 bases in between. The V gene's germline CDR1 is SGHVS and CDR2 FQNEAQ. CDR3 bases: TGTGCCAGCAGCTTAGATTGGGGAGCACCACAGCCCCAGCATTTT. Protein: CASSLDWGAPQPQHF.

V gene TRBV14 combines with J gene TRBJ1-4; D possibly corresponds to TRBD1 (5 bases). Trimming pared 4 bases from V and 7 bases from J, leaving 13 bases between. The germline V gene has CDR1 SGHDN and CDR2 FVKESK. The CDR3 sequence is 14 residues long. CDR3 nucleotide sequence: TGTGCCAGCAGCCCATACGGGGCAGGTGAAAAACTGTTTTTT. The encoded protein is CASSPYGAGEKLFF. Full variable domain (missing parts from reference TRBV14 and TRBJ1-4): EAGVTQFPSHSVIEKGQTVTLRCDPISGHDNLYWYRRVMGKEIKFLLHFVKESKQDESGMPNNRFLAERTGGTYSTLKVQPAELEDSGVYFCASSPYGAGEKLFFGSGTQLSVL.

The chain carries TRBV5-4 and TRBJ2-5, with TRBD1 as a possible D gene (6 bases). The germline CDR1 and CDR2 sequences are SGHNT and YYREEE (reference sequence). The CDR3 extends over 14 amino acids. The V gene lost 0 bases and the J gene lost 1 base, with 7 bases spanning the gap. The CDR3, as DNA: TGTGCCAGCAGCTTGGCAGGGGTCCAAGAGACCCAGTACTTC. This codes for CASSLAGVQETQYF.

CDR3 region: CACRTTTNSDNEQFF. The CDR3 bases are TGTGCCTGCCGGACAACCACCAACTCGGACAATGAGCAGTTCTTC. V usage is TRBV19 and J usage is TRBJ2-1, with D possibly being TRBD1 (5 bases). This CDR3 has 15 amino acids. The V gene lost 11 bases and the J gene lost 5 bases, with 22 bases spanning the gap. Germline V gene sequence: CDR1 LNHDA, CDR2 SQIVND (reference sequence).

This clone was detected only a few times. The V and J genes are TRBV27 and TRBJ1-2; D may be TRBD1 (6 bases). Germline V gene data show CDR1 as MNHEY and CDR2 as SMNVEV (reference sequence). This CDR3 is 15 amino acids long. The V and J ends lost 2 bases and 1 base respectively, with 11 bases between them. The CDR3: CASSLGGGYNYGYTF. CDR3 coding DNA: TGTGCCAGCAGTTTAGGGGGCGGTTATAACTATGGCTACACCTTC.

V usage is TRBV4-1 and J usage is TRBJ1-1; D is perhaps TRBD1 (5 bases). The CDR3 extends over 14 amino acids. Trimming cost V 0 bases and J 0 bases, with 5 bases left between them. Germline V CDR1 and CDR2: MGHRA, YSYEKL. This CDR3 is CASSQDRVNTEAFF. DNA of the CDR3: TGCGCCAGCAGCCAAGACAGGGTGAACACTGAAGCTTTCTTT.

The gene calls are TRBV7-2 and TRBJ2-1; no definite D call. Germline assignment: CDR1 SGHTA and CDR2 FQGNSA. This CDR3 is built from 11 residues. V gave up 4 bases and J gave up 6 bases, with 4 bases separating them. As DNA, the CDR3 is TGTGCCAGCAGCTCCCTCAATGAGCAGTTCTTC. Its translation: CASSSLNEQFF.

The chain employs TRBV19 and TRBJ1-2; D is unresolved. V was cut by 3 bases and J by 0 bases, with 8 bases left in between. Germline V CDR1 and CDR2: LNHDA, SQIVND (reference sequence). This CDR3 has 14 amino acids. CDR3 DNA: TGTGCCAGTAGTATGTGGGAGACTAACTATGGCTACACCTTC. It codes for CASSMWETNYGYTF.

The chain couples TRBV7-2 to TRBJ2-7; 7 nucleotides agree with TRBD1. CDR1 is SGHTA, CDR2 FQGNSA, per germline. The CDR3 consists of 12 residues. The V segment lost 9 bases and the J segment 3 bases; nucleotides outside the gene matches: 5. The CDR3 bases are TGTGCCAGGCCGAGGGACAGCTACGAGCAGTACTTC. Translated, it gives CARPRDSYEQYF.

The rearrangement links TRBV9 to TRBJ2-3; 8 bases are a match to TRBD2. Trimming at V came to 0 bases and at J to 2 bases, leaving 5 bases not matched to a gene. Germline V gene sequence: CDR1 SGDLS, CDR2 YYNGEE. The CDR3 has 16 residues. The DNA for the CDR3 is TGTGCCAGCAGCGTAGAGTCGGGGGGGATCACAGATACGCAGTATTTT. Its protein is CASSVESGGITDTQYF.

The CDR3 protein is CASSPASQVTGELFF. In DNA form, the CDR3 reads TGTGCCAGCTCACCGGCCTCCCAGGTGACCGGGGAGCTGTTTTTT. This sequence joins TRBV18 and TRBJ2-2; D unresolved. The CDR3 loop spans 15 amino acids. CDR1 and CDR2 (germline): KGHSH, LQKENI. Trimming removed 3 bases from V and 5 bases from J, with 13 bases in between.

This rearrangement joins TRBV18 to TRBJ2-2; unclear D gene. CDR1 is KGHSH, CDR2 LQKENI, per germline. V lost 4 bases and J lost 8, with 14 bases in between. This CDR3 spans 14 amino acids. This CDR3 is CASSRGRSTGELFF. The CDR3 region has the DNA TGTGCCAGCTCACGTGGCAGGTCGACTGGGGAGCTGTTTTTT.

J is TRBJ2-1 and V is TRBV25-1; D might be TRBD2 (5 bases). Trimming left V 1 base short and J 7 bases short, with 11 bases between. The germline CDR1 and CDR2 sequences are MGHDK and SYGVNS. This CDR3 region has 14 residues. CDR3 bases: TGTGCCAGCAGTGAATTTCCGAGGGTAAATGAGCAGTTCTTC. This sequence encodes CASSEFPRVNEQFF.

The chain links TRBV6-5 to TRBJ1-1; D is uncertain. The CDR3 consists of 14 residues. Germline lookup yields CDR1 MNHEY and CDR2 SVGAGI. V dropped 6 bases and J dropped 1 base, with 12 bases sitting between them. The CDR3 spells CASSRIGANTEAFF. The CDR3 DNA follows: TGTGCCAGCAGCCGGATAGGAGCGAACACTGAAGCTTTCTTT.

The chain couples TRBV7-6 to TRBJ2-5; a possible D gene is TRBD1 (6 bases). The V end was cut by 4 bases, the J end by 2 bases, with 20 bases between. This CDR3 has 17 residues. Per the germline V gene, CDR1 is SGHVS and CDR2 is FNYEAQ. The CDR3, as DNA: TGTGCCAGCAGCTCTTCCCTCCGGGACATCGGACAAGAGACCCAGTACTTC. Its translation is CASSSSLRDIGQETQYF.